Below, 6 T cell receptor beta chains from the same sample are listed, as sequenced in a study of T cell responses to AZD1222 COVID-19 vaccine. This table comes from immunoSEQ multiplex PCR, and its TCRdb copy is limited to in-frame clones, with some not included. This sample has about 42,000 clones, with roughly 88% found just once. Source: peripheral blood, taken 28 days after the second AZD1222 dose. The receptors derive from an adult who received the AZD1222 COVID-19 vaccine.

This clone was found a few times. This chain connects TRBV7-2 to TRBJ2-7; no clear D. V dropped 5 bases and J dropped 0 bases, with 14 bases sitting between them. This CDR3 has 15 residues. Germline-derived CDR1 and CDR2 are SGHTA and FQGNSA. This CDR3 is CASSPGVSVSYEQYF. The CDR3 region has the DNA TGTGCCAGCAGCCCCGGAGTGAGCGTCTCCTACGAGCAGTACTTC.

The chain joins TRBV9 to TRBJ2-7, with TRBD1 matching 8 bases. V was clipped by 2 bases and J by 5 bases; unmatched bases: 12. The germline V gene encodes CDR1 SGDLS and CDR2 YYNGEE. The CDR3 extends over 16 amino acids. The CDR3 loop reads CASSVNPRDRLHEQYF. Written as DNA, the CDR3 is TGTGCCAGCAGCGTGAACCCCCGGGACAGGCTCCACGAGCAGTACTTC.

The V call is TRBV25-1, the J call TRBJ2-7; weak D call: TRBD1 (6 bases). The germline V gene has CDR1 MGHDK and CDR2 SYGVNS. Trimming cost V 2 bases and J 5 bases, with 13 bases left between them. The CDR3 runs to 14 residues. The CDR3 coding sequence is TGTGCCAGCAGTGAAGGGGGCAGGGCACACGAGCAGTACTTC. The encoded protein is CASSEGGRAHEQYF.

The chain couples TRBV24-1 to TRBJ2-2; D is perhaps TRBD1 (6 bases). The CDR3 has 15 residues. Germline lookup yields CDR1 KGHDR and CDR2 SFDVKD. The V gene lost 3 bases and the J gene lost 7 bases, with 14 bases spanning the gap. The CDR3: CATSDSGTLIGELFF. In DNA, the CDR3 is TGTGCCACCAGTGATAGTGGGACATTAATCGGGGAGCTGTTTTTT.

The CDR3 DNA is TGTGCCAGCAGTAGAAGAGGAAGCTCCTACGAGCAGTACTTC. Its protein product is CASSRRGSSYEQYF. The chain has TRBV28 and TRBJ2-7, with unresolved D. V was clipped by 5 bases and J by 0 bases, with 11 bases between them. There are 14 residues in the CDR3. From germline, CDR1 is MDHEN and CDR2 SYDVKM.

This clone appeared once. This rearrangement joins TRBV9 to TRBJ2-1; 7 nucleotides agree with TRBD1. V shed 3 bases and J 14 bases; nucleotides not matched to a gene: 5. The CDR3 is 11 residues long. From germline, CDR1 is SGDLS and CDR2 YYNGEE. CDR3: CASSGRDRKFF. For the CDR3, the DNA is TGTGCCAGCAGCGGCCGGGACAGAAAGTTCTTC.